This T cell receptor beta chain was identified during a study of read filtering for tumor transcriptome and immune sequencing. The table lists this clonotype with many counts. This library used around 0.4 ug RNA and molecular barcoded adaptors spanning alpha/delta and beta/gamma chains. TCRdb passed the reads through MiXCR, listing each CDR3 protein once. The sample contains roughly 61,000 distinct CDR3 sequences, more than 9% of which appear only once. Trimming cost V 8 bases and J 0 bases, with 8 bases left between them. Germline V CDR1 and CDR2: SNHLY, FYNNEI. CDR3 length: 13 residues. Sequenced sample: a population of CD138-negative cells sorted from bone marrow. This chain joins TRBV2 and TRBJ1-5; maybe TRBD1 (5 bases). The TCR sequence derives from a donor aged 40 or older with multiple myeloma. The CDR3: CASRGDSNQPQHF. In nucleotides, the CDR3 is TGTGCCAGCCGAGGGGATAGCAATCAGCCCCAGCATTTT.